Each of the 18 T cell receptor beta chains below was sequenced from the same sample in a study of cytomegalovirus exposure and HLA in healthy donors. In the PCR, 60 Vbeta and 13 Jbeta primers were used. Here immunoSEQ multiplex PCR was the method, and the copy in TCRdb shows in-frame clones only, minus some. The profile shows approximately 120,000 clones, over 70% of them singletons. Material for sequencing was PBMCs. The source is a woman in her forties or fifties in good health and CMV-seropositive.

The chain combines TRBV18 with TRBJ2-7, with TRBD1 matching 7 bases. V dropped 5 bases and J dropped 2; count of bases not matched to a gene: 6. This CDR3 contains 14 residues. Germline V gene data show CDR1 as KGHSH and CDR2 as LQKENI. The CDR3 is CASSRDSLAYEQYF. The CDR3 nucleotides read TGTGCCAGCTCAAGGGACAGCTTAGCCTACGAGCAGTACTTC.

A few counts support this clone. This chain connects TRBV6-5 to TRBJ2-7, with 12 bases identical to TRBD2. The length of the CDR3 is 15 residues. The germline CDR1 and CDR2 sequences are MNHEY and SVGAGI. Trimming at V came to 6 bases and at J to 3 bases, leaving 6 bases not matched to a gene. CDR3 amino acids: CASSPGLAGIYEQYF. As DNA, the CDR3 is TGTGCCAGCAGCCCCGGACTAGCGGGAATCTACGAGCAGTACTTC.

V and J are TRBV2 and TRBJ2-1; a possible D gene is TRBD1 (5 bases). The V end was cut by 5 bases, the J end by 3 bases, with 17 bases between. The CDR3 covers 16 residues. Germline CDR1 reads SNHLY; CDR2 reads FYNNEI. The CDR3 sequence is CASSYTSPRGYNEQFF. For the CDR3, the DNA is TGTGCCAGCAGTTATACGTCACCTAGGGGCTACAATGAGCAGTTCTTC.

The chain couples TRBV7-2 to TRBJ2-7; TRBD2 might be the D (6 bases). Per germline, CDR1 SGHTA and CDR2 FQGNSA. The CDR3 contains 14 residues. V was shortened by 3 bases and J by 3 bases, with 12 bases between the two germline ends. The CDR3 DNA is TGTGCCAGCAGCTTGGGGACTGAATACTACGAGCAGTACTTC. Translating it yields CASSLGTEYYEQYF.

This rearrangement joins TRBV29-1 to TRBJ2-3; no firm D call. CDR3 length: 12 residues. The germline CDR1 and CDR2 sequences are SQVTM and ANQGSEA. The V gene lost 4 bases and the J gene lost 0 bases, with 5 bases spanning the gap. In DNA, the CDR3 is TGCAGCGTTGCGCAGAGCACAGATACGCAGTATTTT. Protein sequence: CSVAQSTDTQYF.

The chain carries TRBV9 and TRBJ2-2; D is undetermined. The CDR3 runs to 15 residues. Trimming removed 3 bases from V and 1 base from J, with 10 bases in between. The germline V gene has CDR1 SGDLS and CDR2 YYNGEE. CDR3 sequence reads: CASSAGSGNTGELFF. For the CDR3, the DNA is TGTGCCAGCAGCGCTGGTTCGGGGAACACCGGGGAGCTGTTTTTT.

The rearrangement joins TRBV5-4 to TRBJ2-5; TRBD2 matches at 16 bases. Germline CDR1 reads SGHNT; CDR2 reads YYREEE (reference sequence). The CDR3 is 16 residues long. Losses at the gene ends were 4 bases for V and 3 bases for J; bases not matched to a gene: 3. CDR3 amino acids: CASSPGTSGREETQYF. The CDR3 bases are TGTGCCAGCAGCCCGGGGACTAGCGGGAGGGAAGAGACCCAGTACTTC.

The rearrangement joins TRBV21-1 to TRBJ2-7; TRBD2 is taken as the D call from the table, unchecked against the DNA. TRBV21-1 is reported as a pseudogene. This CDR3 has 20 residues. The CDR3 reads CASSRTYQPGLAGAPHEQYF. CDR3 nucleotides: TGTGCCAGCAGCAGGACTTACCAACCGGGACTAGCGGGAGCTCCTCACGAGCAGTACTTC.

V usage is TRBV25-1 and J usage is TRBJ2-7, with 7 bases fitting TRBD1. V lost 3 bases to trimming and J lost 9 bases; unmatched junction nucleotides: 14. Germline V CDR1 and CDR2: MGHDK, SYGVNS. This CDR3 is 15 amino acids long. DNA for the CDR3: TGTGCCAGCAGTGAGTTGGGAACAGGGGAAATCCGGCAGTACTTC. Translation gives CASSELGTGEIRQYF.

The V and J genes are TRBV20-1 and TRBJ1-1, with D tentatively TRBD1 (5 bases). V lost 7 bases, J lost 5 bases, and 11 bases lay in between. Germline CDR1 and CDR2: DFQATT and SNEGSKA (reference sequence). This CDR3 comprises 11 residues. The CDR3 protein is CSVQGATEAFF. The CDR3 DNA is TGCAGTGTGCAGGGCGCGACTGAAGCTTTCTTT.

The V gene is TRBV30, the J gene TRBJ2-7; TRBD1 matches at 8 bases. With V trimmed by 3 bases and J by 9 bases, 10 bases remained unmatched. The CDR3 has 13 residues. Looked up from germline, CDR1 is GTSNPN and CDR2 is SVGIG (reference sequence). The CDR3 sequence is CAWSAAQGAVQYF. DNA of the CDR3: TGTGCCTGGAGCGCAGCTCAGGGGGCCGTGCAGTACTTC.

CDR3 nucleotides: TGTGCCAGCAGCTCCCCAAGCGGGGGGAATACGCAGTATTTT. This translates into CASSSPSGGNTQYF. This chain uses TRBV5-7 with TRBJ2-3; 9 bases are shared with TRBD2. TRBV5-7 is sorted into the ORF group, with uncertain function. The CDR3 is 14 amino acids. With 3 bases clipped from V and 7 bases from J, the junction kept 6 bases outside the gene matches.

The chain couples TRBV9 to TRBJ2-5, with TRBD1 identical over 8 bases. With 3 bases clipped from V and 5 bases from J, the junction kept 12 bases outside the gene matches. CDR1 and CDR2 from the germline V gene are SGDLS and YYNGEE. The CDR3 totals 16 residues. This CDR3 reads CASSAARQGRSETQYF. CDR3 sequence (DNA): TGTGCCAGCAGCGCAGCCCGACAGGGGAGGTCTGAGACCCAGTACTTC.

The gene calls are TRBV5-1 and TRBJ2-7; the D gene is possibly TRBD1 (7 bases). The CDR3 runs 15 residues. Germline V gives CDR1 SGHRS, CDR2 YFSETQ. The ends were cut back, 5 bases at V and 3 bases at J, with 18 bases in the middle. The CDR3 DNA follows: TGCGCCAGCAGTCCCCGGGAGACAGGGTACTACGAGCAGTACTTC. As protein: CASSPRETGYYEQYF.

CDR3 amino acids: CASSLGHSNTEAFF. CDR3 nucleotide sequence: TGTGCCAGCAGCTTAGGGCATTCGAACACTGAAGCTTTCTTT. The chain links TRBV11-2 to TRBJ1-1; D unclear. Germline CDR1 SGHAT, CDR2 FQNNGV. This CDR3 is 14 amino acids long. Trimming pared 1 base from V and 1 base from J, leaving 7 bases between.

The rearrangement joins TRBV5-1 to TRBJ2-2, with 12 bases that match TRBD2. The J segment lost 0 bases and the V segment lost 0 bases, leaving 6 bases of the junction unmatched. CDR1 and CDR2 (germline): SGHRS, YFSETQ. The CDR3 sequence is 19 residues long. The CDR3 here is CASSLGLAGATTNTGELFF. The CDR3 DNA follows: TGCGCCAGCAGCTTGGGACTAGCGGGGGCCACAACGAACACCGGGGAGCTGTTTTTT.

The J gene is TRBJ2-1, the V gene TRBV1; the table assigns TRBD2, which was not confirmed against the DNA. TRBV1 is shown as a pseudogene. CDR3 size: 17 residues. The CDR3: CTSSQDLPAGGGGEQFF. The CDR3 DNA follows: TGCACCAGCAGCCAAGATCTTCCAGCGGGAGGTGGAGGTGAGCAGTTCTTC.

J is TRBJ2-3 and V is TRBV23-1; 12 bases align to TRBD2. TRBV23-1 is noted as an ORF with a role that remains uncertain. This CDR3 has 19 amino acids. With 1 base clipped from V and 3 bases from J, the junction kept 11 bases outside the gene matches. CDR3 amino acids: CASSQWRLAGGSRTDTQYF. The CDR3, as DNA: TGCGCCAGCAGTCAATGGAGGCTAGCGGGGGGGTCTAGGACAGATACGCAGTATTTT.